Sequencing of this T cell receptor beta chain was carried out in a study of blood T cell repertoires in COVID-19. Study as a whole: Italy, Spain and the United States were the sources of the convalescent and acute COVID-19 samples.

V shed 7 bases and J shed 9 bases, with 16 bases lying between them. Looked up from germline, CDR1 is MNHEY and CDR2 is SVGAGI. The CDR3 is made up of 13 amino acids. Per the authors' pipeline: The authors estimated nucleated cell counts from reference gene primer amplification. Profiling relied on immunoSEQ multiplex PCR, and the TCRdb table lists in-frame clones only, not all of them. V and J calls and clone size are copied from that table; D and trimming were computed from the DNA. The repertoire has 110,000 to 150,000 clones, around 84% of them found once; the top ten carry 5%. The chain is built from TRBV6-5 and TRBJ1-5; D gene ambiguous. Material for sequencing was peripheral blood. The sequence was collected from a woman between 50 and 59 years old with acute or convalescent COVID-19. The CDR3 nucleotides are TGTGCCAGCATGGTAACAGTCCGATCGCCCCAGCATTTT. Its translation: CASMVTVRSPQHF.